The source of this TCR beta chain is a study of CD8 T cells in ankylosing spondylitis. The CDR3 runs 13 residues. V was clipped by 7 bases and J by 0 bases, with 12 bases between them. CDR1 is SQVTM and CDR2 is ANQGSEA in the germline V gene. This clonotype was picked up many times. Antigen specificity is unknown. The TCR beta libraries were generated through quantitative 5'-RACE incorporating molecular barcodes. TCRdb called the 5' RACE reads again in MiXCR, with one record for every CDR3 protein. The data contain 80,000 to 100,000 distinct CDR3 sequences, 8.5% to 9% of them seen just once; the ten biggest clones take up about 4.6%. Study findings and constraints: Several of the motif variants were reported before in synovial fluid and blood from reactive arthritis. Seemingly distinctive of ankylosing spondylitis blood was a TCR beta motif formed by eight highly homologous variants.

V is TRBV29-1 and J is TRBJ2-5, with D possibly TRBD1 on 6 matching bases. The clonotype comes from a male donor with ankylosing spondylitis or in good health (not recorded which). Sequenced: blood, either unsorted or a sorted T cell fraction (not recorded which). The CDR3 coding sequence is TGCAGCGCAAAGGACAGCTACCAAGAGACCCAGTACTTC. As protein: CSAKDSYQETQYF. Full variable domain (outside the CDR3, taken from reference TRBV29-1 and TRBJ2-5): SAVISQKPSRDICQRGTSLTIQCQVDSQVTMMFWYRQQPGQSLTLIATANQGSEATYESGFVIDKFPISRPNLTFSTLTVSNMSPEDSSIYLCSAKDSYQETQYFGPGTRLLVL.